This section outlines one TCR beta chain sequence together with its context. Antigen unknown. The data are from a study of T-cell memory formation after mild COVID-19. V lost 4 bases and J 6 bases, leaving 17 bases between the germline ends. The germline V gene has CDR1 SGHRS and CDR2 YFSETQ. The CDR3 contains 14 residues. TCRdb itself ran the 5' RACE reads through MiXCR, one entry per CDR3 protein. This table holds under 450,000 distinct CDR3 sequences, less than 25% found once. Study results and limitations: Among clones contracting day 15 to 85, CD4/CD8 was balanced, whereas later expanders leaned CD4+. What remained unconfirmed was the SARS-CoV-2 specificity of second-wave clones peaking on day 37.

The source is an adult woman who had mild COVID-19 (a few samples of this study predate the infection). Cell type and time point are not known. Sequencing was done on a sample of PBMCs or a T cell subset sorted from them (not recorded which). The chain combines TRBV5-1 with TRBJ2-7; D possibly corresponds to TRBD2 (6 bases). The chain's CDR3 is CASSGGVSGGEQYF. In DNA form, the CDR3 reads TGCGCCAGCAGCGGTGGGGTGTCCGGGGGCGAGCAGTACTTC.